This paragraph reports one T cell receptor beta chain. Its target is unknown. This sample was taken from a study of blood T cells in healthy people across ages. At the level of the study: There was about one barcoded beta molecule captured by template switching per two T cells.

The study, taken as a whole, reports: Compared with aged donors, long-lived donors showed fewer expanded clones, suggesting selection. Getting older went along with TCR beta diversity per million T cells dropping roughly linearly.

Each donor supplied 7.5 to 10 milliliters of peripheral blood. Germline lookup yields CDR1 LNHNV and CDR2 YYDKDF (reference sequence). The V gene end was trimmed by 1 base and the J gene end by 3 bases; junction bases not matched to a gene: 9. The CDR3 runs to 17 residues. The second PCR ran about 6 to 12 cycles with a sample-barcoded 5' primer and J-beta primers. In TCRdb, the 5' RACE reads were re-called with MiXCR into one record per CDR3 protein. The data hold about 1.6 million distinct CDR3 sequences, with around 35% observed a single time. The clonotype originates from a young woman in good health. The chain recombines TRBV15 with TRBJ2-3, with 8 bases matching TRBD2. The sequencing input was blood. CDR3 sequence (DNA): TGTGCCACCAGCAGAGGGGGACTAGGGGGAGTGACAGATACGCAGTATTTT. Encoded protein: CATSRGGLGGVTDTQYF.